This TCR beta chain was sequenced in a study of blood T cell repertoires in COVID-19. As for the study in general: The study drew acute and convalescent COVID-19 samples from the United States, Italy and Spain. Nucleic acid was either cDNA or gDNA, and it came from T cells, B-cell-depleted T cells, or PBMCs.

As processed by the authors: Nucleated cell number was recorded as an estimate derived from reference gene primer amplification. Clones were sequenced by immunoSEQ multiplex PCR, and TCRdb holds only the in-frame ones, with some missing. V and J calls and clone size follow that table, whereas D and trimming were derived from the DNA. Seen here are about 120,000 clones, about 89% observed once, and the top ten hold 15% to 20%. The CDR3 consists of 15 residues. Germline assignment: CDR1 SGHTA and CDR2 FQGNSA. Trimming took 4 bases from V and 8 from J; bases not matched to a gene: 9. This TCR came from a human donor with acute or convalescent COVID-19. The donor label of this sample is uncertain. The chain is built from TRBV7-2 and TRBJ1-2; 11 bases fit TRBD1. The sequenced sample consisted of peripheral blood. DNA of the CDR3: TGTGCCAGCAGCTACTCAGTGGACAGGGGGCAAGGCTACACCTTC. As protein: CASSYSVDRGQGYTF. The entire variable domain, with the rest obtained from reference TRBV7-2 and TRBJ1-2, is as follows: GAGVSQSPSNKVTEKGKDVELRCDPISGHTALYWYRQSLGQGLEFLIYFQGNSAPDKSGLPSDRFSAERTGGSVSTLTIQRTQQEDSAVYLCASSYSVDRGQGYTFGSGTRLTVV.